This record concerns one TCR beta chain sequence. CDR1 ENHRY and CDR2 SYGVKD come from the germline V gene. The CDR3 runs to 17 residues. With 6 bases clipped from V and 4 bases from J, the junction kept 17 bases outside the gene matches. The data were obtained in a study of blood T cell repertoires in COVID-19. Under the authors' procedure: Quantification of nucleated cells was approximated via reference gene primer amplification. The repertoire was sequenced with immunoSEQ multiplex PCR; TCRdb's copy has only in-frame clones and lacks some. Clone size and V and J calls were adopted from that table, with D and trimming inferred from the DNA. The sample includes around 87,000 clones, roughly 87% seen only once; the top ten take 8.5% to 10%.

Sequencing was performed on peripheral blood. The sequence was collected from a man aged 45-60 years with acute or convalescent COVID-19. This rearrangement joins TRBV10-3 to TRBJ1-2, with 7 bases aligning to TRBD1. Here the CDR3 reads CAIRLEIRQGMGYGYTF. CDR3 nucleotides: TGTGCCATCAGACTCGAAATCAGACAGGGAATGGGCTATGGCTACACCTTC.